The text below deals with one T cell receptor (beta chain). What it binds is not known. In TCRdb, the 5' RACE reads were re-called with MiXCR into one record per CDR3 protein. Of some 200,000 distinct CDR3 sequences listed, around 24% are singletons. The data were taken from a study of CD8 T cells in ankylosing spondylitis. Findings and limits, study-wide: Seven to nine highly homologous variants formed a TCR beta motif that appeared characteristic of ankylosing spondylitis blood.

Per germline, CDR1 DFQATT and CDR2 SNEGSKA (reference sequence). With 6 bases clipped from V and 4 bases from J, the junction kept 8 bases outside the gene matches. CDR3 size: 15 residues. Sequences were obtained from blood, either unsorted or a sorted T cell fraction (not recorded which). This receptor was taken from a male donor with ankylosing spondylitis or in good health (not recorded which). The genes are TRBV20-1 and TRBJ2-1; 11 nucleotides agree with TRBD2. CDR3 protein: CSAQSGTSGYNEQFF. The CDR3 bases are TGCAGTGCCCAGTCTGGGACTAGCGGATACAATGAGCAGTTCTTC.